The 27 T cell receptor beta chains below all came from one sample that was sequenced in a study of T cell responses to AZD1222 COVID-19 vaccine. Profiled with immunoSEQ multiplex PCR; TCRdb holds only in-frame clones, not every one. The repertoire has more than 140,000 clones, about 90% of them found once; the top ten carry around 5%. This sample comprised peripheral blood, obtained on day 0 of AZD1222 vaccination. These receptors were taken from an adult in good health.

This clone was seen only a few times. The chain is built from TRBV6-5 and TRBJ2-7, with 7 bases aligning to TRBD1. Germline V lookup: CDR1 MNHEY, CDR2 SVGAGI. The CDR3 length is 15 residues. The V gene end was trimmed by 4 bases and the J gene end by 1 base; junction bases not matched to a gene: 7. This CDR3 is CASSSPETGSYEQYF. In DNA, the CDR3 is TGTGCCAGCAGTTCACCGGAGACAGGGTCCTACGAGCAGTACTTC.

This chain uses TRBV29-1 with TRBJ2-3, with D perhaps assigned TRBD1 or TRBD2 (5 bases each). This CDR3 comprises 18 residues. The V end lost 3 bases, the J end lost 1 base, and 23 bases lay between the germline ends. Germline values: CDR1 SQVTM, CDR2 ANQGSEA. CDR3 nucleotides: TGCAGCGTTGATGGGGGTGGAAACTCAATAGATGGCACAGATACGCAGTATTTT. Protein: CSVDGGGNSIDGTDTQYF.

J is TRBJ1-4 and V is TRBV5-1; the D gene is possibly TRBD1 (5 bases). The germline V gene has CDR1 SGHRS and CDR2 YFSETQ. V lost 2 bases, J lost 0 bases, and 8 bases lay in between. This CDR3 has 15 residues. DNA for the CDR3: TGCGCCAGCAGCTTTGGGGGACCAACTAATGAAAAACTGTTTTTT. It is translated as CASSFGGPTNEKLFF.

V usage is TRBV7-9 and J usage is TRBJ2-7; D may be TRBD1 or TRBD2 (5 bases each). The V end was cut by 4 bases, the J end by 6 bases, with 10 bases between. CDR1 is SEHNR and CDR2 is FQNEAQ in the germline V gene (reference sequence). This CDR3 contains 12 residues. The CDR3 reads CASSSREREQYF. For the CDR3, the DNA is TGTGCCAGCAGCTCCAGGGAGCGCGAGCAGTACTTC.

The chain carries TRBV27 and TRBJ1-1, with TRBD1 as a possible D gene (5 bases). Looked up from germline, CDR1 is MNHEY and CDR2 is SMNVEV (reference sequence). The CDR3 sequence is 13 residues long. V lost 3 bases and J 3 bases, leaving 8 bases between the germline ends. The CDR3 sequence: CASSFSRDTEAFF. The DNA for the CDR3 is TGTGCCAGCAGTTTCTCCAGGGACACTGAAGCTTTCTTT.

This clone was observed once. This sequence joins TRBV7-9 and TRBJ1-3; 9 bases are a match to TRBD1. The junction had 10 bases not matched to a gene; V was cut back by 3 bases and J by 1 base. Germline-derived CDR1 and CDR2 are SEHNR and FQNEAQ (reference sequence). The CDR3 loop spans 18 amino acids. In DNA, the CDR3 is TGTGCCAGCAGCTTCGGGACGAGGGACAGGGAATCTGGAAACACCATATATTTT. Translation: CASSFGTRDRESGNTIYF. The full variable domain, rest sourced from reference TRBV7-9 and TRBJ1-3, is DTGVSQNPRHKITKRGQNVTFRCDPISEHNRLYWYRQTLGQGPEFLTYFQNEAQLEKSRLLSDRFSAERPKGSFSTLEIQRTEQGDSAMYLCASSFGTRDRESGNTIYFGEGSWLTVV.

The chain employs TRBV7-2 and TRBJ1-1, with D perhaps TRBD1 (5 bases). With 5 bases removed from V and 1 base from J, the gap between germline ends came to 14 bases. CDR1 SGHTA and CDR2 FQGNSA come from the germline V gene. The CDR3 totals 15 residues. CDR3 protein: CASSLRGQSNTEAFF. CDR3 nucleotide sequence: TGTGCCAGCAGCCTCCGGGGCCAATCGAACACTGAAGCTTTCTTT.

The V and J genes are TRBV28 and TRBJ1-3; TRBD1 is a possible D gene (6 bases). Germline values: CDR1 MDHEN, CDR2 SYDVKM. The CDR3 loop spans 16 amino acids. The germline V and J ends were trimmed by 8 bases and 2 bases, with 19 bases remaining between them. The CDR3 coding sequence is TGTGCCAGCGTTTTTCGCAGGGGAGCTCCTGGAAACACCATATATTTT. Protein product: CASVFRRGAPGNTIYF.

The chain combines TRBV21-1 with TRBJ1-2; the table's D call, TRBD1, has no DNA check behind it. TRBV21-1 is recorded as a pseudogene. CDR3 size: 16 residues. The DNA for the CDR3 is TGTGCCAGCAGCAAAAAGGGGACATATGCGACCTATGGCTACACCTTC. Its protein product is CASSKKGTYATYGYTF.

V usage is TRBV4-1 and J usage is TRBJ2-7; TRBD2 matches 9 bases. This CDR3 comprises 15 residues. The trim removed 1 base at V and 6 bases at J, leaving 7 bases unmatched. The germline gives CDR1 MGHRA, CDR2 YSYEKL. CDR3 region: CASSQVGLAGSEQYF. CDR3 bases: TGCGCCAGCAGCCAAGTTGGGCTAGCGGGAAGCGAGCAGTACTTC.

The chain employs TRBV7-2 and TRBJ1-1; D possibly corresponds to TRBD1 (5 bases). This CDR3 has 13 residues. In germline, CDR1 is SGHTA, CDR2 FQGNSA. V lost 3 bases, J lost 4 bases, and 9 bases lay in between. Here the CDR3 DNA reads TGTGCCAGCAGCTTTGGAGGGACCACTGAAGCTTTCTTT. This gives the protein CASSFGGTTEAFF.

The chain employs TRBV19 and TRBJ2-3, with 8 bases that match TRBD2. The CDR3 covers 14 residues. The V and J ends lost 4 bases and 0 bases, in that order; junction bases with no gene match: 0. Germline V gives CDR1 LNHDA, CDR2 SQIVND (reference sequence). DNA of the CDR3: TGTGCCAGTAGTACTAGCGGGAGCACAGATACGCAGTATTTT. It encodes CASSTSGSTDTQYF.

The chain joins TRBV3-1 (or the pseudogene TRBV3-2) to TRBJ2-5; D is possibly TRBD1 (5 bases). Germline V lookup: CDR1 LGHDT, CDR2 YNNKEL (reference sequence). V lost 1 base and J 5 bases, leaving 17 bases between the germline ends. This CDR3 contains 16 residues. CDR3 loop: CASSQAGGAQQETQYF. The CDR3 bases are TGTGCCAGCAGCCAAGCGGGTGGGGCCCAGCAGGAGACCCAGTACTTC.

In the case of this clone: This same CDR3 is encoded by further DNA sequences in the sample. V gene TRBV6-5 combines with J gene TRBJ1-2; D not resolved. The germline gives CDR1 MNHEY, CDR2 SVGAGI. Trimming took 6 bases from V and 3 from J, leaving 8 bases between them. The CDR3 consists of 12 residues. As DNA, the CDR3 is TGTGCCAGCAGATCTACCTACTATGGCTACACCTTC. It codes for CASRSTYYGYTF.

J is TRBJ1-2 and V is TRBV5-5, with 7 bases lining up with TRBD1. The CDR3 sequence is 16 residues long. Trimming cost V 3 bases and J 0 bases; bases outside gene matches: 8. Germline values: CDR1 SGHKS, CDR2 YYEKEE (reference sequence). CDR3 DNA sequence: TGTGCCAGCAGCTCCCGACAGGGCCTCACTAACTATGGCTACACCTTC. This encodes CASSSRQGLTNYGYTF.

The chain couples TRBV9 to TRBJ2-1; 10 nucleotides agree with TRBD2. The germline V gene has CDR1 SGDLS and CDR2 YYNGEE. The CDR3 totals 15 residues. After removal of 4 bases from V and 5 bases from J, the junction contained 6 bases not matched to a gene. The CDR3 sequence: CASSPGGTSDNEQFF. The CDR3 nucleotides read TGTGCCAGCAGCCCAGGGGGGACTAGCGACAATGAGCAGTTCTTC.

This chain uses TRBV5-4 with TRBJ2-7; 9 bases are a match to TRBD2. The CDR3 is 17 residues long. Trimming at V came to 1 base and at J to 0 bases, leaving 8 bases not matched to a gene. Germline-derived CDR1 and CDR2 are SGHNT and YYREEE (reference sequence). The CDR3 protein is CASSLLASGASSYEQYF. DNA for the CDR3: TGTGCCAGCAGCTTGCTGGCTAGCGGGGCTAGCTCCTACGAGCAGTACTTC.

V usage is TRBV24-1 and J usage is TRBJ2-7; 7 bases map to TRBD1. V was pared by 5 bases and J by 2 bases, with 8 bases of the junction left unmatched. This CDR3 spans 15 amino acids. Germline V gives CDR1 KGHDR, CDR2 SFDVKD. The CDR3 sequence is CATSVPTGYTYEQYF. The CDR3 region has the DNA TGTGCCACCAGTGTTCCGACAGGGTATACCTACGAGCAGTACTTC.

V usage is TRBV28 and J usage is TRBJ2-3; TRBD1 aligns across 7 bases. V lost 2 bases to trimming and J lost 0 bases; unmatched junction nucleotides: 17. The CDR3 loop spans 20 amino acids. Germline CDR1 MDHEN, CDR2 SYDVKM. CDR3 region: CASSLNGWTGLRPSTDTQYF. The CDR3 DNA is TGTGCCAGCAGTTTAAACGGATGGACAGGCCTCCGCCCTAGCACAGATACGCAGTATTTT.

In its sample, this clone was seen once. CDR3 bases: TGTGCCAGCAGCTTAGCCTCAGGTCGTCTCGCAATTTACAATGAGCAGTTCTTC. It translates to CASSLASGRLAIYNEQFF. The chain carries TRBV11-2 and TRBJ2-1; D is unresolved. Trimming removed 1 base at V and 4 bases at J, with 20 bases between. The CDR3 consists of 18 residues. Germline V gene sequence: CDR1 SGHAT, CDR2 FQNNGV.

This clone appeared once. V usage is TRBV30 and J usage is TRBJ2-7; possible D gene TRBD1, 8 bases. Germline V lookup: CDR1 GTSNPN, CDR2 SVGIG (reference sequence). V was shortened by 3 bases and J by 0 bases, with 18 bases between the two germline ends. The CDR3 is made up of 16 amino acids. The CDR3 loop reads CAWSRGGTGSSYEQYF. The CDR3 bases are TGTGCCTGGAGCAGGGGAGGGACAGGCAGCTCCTACGAGCAGTACTTC.

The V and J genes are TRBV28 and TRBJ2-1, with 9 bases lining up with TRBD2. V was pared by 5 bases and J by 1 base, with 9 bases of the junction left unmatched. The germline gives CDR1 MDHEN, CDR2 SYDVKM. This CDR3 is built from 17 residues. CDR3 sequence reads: CASSLGLSGRSYNEQFF. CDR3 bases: TGTGCCAGCAGTCTCGGCCTAAGCGGGAGGTCCTACAATGAGCAGTTCTTC.

DNA of the CDR3: TGTGCCAGTAGTCAGGTCGGACAGGGCTCTAGCACAGATACGCAGTATTTT. This sequence encodes CASSQVGQGSSTDTQYF. The J gene is TRBJ2-3, the V gene TRBV19; 8 bases align to TRBD1. V gave up 5 bases and J gave up 0 bases; unmatched junction bases: 10. The CDR3 runs to 17 residues. Germline values: CDR1 LNHDA, CDR2 SQIVND (reference sequence).

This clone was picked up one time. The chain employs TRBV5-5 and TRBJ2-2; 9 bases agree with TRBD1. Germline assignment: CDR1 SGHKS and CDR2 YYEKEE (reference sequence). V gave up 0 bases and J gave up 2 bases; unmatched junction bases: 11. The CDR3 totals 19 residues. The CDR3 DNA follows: TGTGCCAGCAGCTTGGCGTTTTCGAGACAGGGGGTAAACACCGGGGAGCTGTTTTTT. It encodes CASSLAFSRQGVNTGELFF.

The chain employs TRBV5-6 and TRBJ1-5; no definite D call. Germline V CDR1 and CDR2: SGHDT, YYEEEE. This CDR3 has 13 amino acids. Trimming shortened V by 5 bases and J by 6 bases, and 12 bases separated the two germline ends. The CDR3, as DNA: TGTGCCAGCAGTTCCGGCGGGATTCAGCCCCAGCATTTT. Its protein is CASSSGGIQPQHF.

DNA of the CDR3: TGTGCCAGCAGCTTAGTGGGGGCTAGCTATAATTCACCCCTCCACTTT. It translates to CASSLVGASYNSPLHF. The chain recombines TRBV7-8 with TRBJ1-6, with D perhaps TRBD1 (6 bases). Trimming shortened V by 1 base and J by 3 bases, and 10 bases separated the two germline ends. This CDR3 contains 16 residues. Germline assignment: CDR1 SGHVS and CDR2 FQNEAQ.

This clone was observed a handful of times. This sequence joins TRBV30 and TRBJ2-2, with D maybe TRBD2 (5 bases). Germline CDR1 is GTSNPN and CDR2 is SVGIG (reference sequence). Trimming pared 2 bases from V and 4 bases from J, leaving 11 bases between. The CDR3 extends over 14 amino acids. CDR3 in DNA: TGTGCCTGGAGTAGAGGGCCGGGCACCGGGGAGCTGTTTTTT. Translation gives CAWSRGPGTGELFF.